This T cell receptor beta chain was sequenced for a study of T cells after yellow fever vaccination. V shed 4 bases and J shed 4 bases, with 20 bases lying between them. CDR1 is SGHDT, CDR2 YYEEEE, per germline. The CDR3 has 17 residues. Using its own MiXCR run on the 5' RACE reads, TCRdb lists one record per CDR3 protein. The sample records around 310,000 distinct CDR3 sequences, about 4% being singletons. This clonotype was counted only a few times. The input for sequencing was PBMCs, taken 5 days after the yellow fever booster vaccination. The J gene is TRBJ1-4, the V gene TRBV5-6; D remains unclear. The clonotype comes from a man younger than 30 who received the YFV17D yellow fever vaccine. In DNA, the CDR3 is TGTGCCAGCAGCCCGCAATTAATGGGCAGGAATAATGAAAAACTGTTTTTT. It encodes CASSPQLMGRNNEKLFF.